The TCR beta chain under discussion was sequenced for a study of neurological immune-mediated disorders. The time point is: technical triplicate 1. This CDR3 region has 14 residues. The J segment lost 3 bases and the V segment lost 4 bases, leaving 6 bases of the junction unmatched. Germline CDR1 and CDR2: SGHRS and YFSETQ. TCRdb recomputed calls from the 5' RACE reads with MiXCR, one row per CDR3 protein. The table records 25,000 or so distinct CDR3 sequences, approximately 13% of them present only once. The TCR comes from a female donor with HTLV-1-associated myelopathy (HAM/TSP). The source material was CD4+ T cells from blood. J is TRBJ1-1 and V is TRBV5-1; 7 bases align to TRBD1. The CDR3 bases are TGCGCCAGCAGCGGAGGGGGCAGGGACACTGAAGCTTTCTTT. This translates into CASSGGGRDTEAFF.